The sample holds a few counts of the clone carrying this T cell receptor (beta chain). Its specificity is not known. The time point was: persistent/refractory GD, antithyroid drugs over 5 years with positive TRAb. PBMC RNA was the source of the TCR library. Sequencing libraries for TCR beta were prepared with iRepertoire HTBI primers and Arm-PCR of CDR3 regions. TCRdb reanalysed the multiplex PCR reads using MiXCR and keeps one entry per CDR3 protein. The table shows fewer than 400,000 distinct CDR3 sequences, with around 20% occurring only once. Germline CDR1 and CDR2: MDHEN and SYDVKM. The CDR3 is made up of 14 amino acids. V gave up 6 bases and J gave up 3 bases, with 12 bases separating them. This sample is part of a study of regulatory T cells in long-lasting Graves disease. Findings of the study overall: For persistent Graves' patients, TCR diversity was lower than for newly diagnosed ones. Persistent disease was characterized by preferential usage of TRBV28, TRBJ1-2 and TRBJ2-5. Among persistent patients, a larger number of public clonotypes were shared (around 3,000) than among newly diagnosed patients (about 970).

The chain combines TRBV28 with TRBJ1-3, with a weak D call TRBD1 (5 bases). This TCR derives from a female donor with Graves disease. Material: peripheral blood mononuclear cells (PBMCs), obtained when the disease was refractory, from a patient treated with antithyroid drugs. The CDR3 region is CASSPGTFGNTIYF. The DNA for the CDR3 is TGTGCCAGCAGCCCCGGGACTTTTGGAAACACCATATATTTT.